This TCR beta chain came from a study of blood T cell repertoires in COVID-19. This clone was recorded a few times. Here immunoSEQ multiplex PCR was the method, and the copy in TCRdb shows in-frame clones only, minus some. Here the sample spans about 62,000 clones, 80% to 90% being singletons. The CDR3 covers 15 residues. Germline CDR1 and CDR2: SGHNT and YYREEE (reference sequence). J was trimmed by 1 base and V by 4 bases; bases with no gene match: 3. The V gene is TRBV5-4, the J gene TRBJ2-7; 12 nucleotides align to TRBD2. The clonotype comes from a woman in her sixties or seventies with COVID-19, enrolled during active disease. The sequenced material came from peripheral blood. Here the CDR3 reads CASSPSGRGSYEQYF. CDR3 coding DNA: TGTGCCAGCAGCCCTAGCGGGAGGGGATCCTACGAGCAGTACTTC.